This paragraph covers one T cell receptor beta chain sequence. These data belong to a study of blood T cell repertoires in COVID-19. Study in general: Sources were T cells, B-cell-depleted T cells, or PBMCs; the material itself was cDNA or gDNA.

Authors' processing steps: Reference gene primer amplification yielded estimated nucleated cell counts. Using immunoSEQ multiplex PCR, the repertoire was profiled, and TCRdb retains in-frame clones only, with some absent. Clone size and the V and J calls come from that table; the DNA yielded D and trimming. The sample has tens of thousands of clones, 90% seen once. The CDR3 runs 13 residues. The germline V gene has CDR1 GTSNPN and CDR2 SVGIG (reference sequence). V was shortened by 3 bases and J by 14 bases, with 17 bases between the two germline ends. The sequence was collected from a man between 50 and 59 years old with active COVID-19. The genes are TRBV30 and TRBJ1-6; D gene uncertain. Sequencing was done on a sample of peripheral blood. This chain's CDR3 is CAWRIGELGTLHF. CDR3 DNA: TGTGCCTGGAGAATTGGGGAGCTAGGAACCCTCCACTTT.